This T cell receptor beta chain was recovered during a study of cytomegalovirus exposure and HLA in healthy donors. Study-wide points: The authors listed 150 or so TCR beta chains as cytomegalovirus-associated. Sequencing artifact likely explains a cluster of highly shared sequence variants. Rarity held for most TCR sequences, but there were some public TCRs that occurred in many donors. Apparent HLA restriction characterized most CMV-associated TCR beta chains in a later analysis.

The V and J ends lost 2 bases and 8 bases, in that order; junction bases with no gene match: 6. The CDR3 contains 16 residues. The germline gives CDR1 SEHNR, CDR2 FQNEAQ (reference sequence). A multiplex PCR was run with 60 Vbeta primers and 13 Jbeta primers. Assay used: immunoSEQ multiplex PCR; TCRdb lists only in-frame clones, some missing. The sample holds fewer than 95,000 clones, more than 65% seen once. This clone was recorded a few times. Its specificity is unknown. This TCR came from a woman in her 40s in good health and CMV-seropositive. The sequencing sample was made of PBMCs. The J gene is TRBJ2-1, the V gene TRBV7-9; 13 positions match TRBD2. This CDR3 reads CASSLFGTSGNYEQFF. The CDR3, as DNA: TGTGCCAGCAGCTTATTCGGGACTAGCGGGAACTATGAGCAGTTCTTC.